The 21 T cell receptor beta chains below come from one sample, sequenced in a study of T cells in Graves' hyperthyroidism and ophthalmopathy. Amplification yielded TCR beta CDR3 regions, with RNA transcripts as the source. The study used the HTBI primer set for a first-round RT-PCR of the TCR CDR3. One entry per CDR3 protein, called by TCRdb with MiXCR from the multiplex PCR reads. The profile covers hundreds of thousands of distinct CDR3 sequences, with 40% to 55% appearing a single time and roughly 7.2% taken by the ten largest. The sequenced sample was peripheral blood or thyroid tissue (not recorded which). All receptors derive from an adult man with Graves' disease, either hyperthyroidism or ophthalmopathy (not recorded which).

The chain carries TRBV24-1 and TRBJ1-2; no definite D call. Germline loops: CDR1 KGHDR, CDR2 SFDVKD. The CDR3 is made up of 13 amino acids. The CDR3 coding sequence is TGTGCTAGAGATCTCGGGGTAAACTATGGCTACACCTTC. Protein product: CARDLGVNYGYTF.

This clonotype has just a few counts. This rearrangement joins TRBV12-3 or TRBV12-4 to TRBJ1-1; 7 bases are shared with TRBD1. The CDR3 spans 14 residues. V trimming: 6 bases; J trimming: 3 bases; junction bases outside the gene matches: 7. The CDR3 DNA sequence: TGTGCCAGCAGAACCGGACAGGTCCACACTGAAGCTTTCTTT. Residues: CASRTGQVHTEAFF.

CDR3 DNA sequence: TGTGCCAGCAGTAATGGCGCGGATGCAACTAATGAAAAACTGTTTTTT. Translated, it gives CASSNGADATNEKLFF. The chain recombines TRBV2 with TRBJ1-4; D is unresolved. Looked up from germline, CDR1 is SNHLY and CDR2 is FYNNEI. Trimming took off 5 bases at V and 0 bases at J, with 13 bases between the two ends. The CDR3 sequence is 16 residues long.

This chain joins TRBV9 and TRBJ1-5; TRBD1 might be the D (6 bases). CDR3 length: 17 residues. CDR1 and CDR2 (germline): SGDLS, YYNGEE. Trimming took off 3 bases at V and 11 bases at J, with 27 bases between the two ends. The CDR3 sequence: CASSAGRQAGYQETQHF. For the CDR3, the DNA is TGTGCCAGCAGCGCGGGAAGACAGGCGGGATACCAAGAGACCCAGCATTTT.

This clonotype was seen repeatedly, ten times or more. This chain joins TRBV2 and TRBJ1-1, with 8 bases matching TRBD1. The V gene end was trimmed by 9 bases and the J gene end by 4 bases; junction bases not matched to a gene: 7. The CDR3 is made up of 13 amino acids. Germline V lookup: CDR1 SNHLY, CDR2 FYNNEI. The CDR3 DNA is TGTGCCAGTAGCCAACAGGGGGGCACTGAAGCTTTCTTT. Protein product: CASSQQGGTEAFF. Supplemented by reference TRBV2 and TRBJ1-1, the full variable domain reads EPEVTQTPSHQVTQMGQEVILRCVPISNHLYFYWYRQILGQKVEFLVSFYNNEISEKSEIFDDQFSVERPDGSNFTLKIRSTKLEDSAMYFCASSQQGGTEAFFGQGTRLTVV.

Note on this clonotype: Possible read error: a much larger clone is one base away. The chain carries TRBV20-1 and TRBJ2-7; perhaps D is TRBD1 or TRBD2 (5 bases each). V was trimmed by 1 base and J by 6 bases, leaving 10 bases between them. Germline V CDR1 and CDR2: DFQATT, SNEGSKA (reference sequence). The CDR3 is 12 residues long. The CDR3 nucleotides read TGCAGTGCTAGAGGTATCGGGGCCGAGCAGTACTTC. This gives the protein CSARGIGAEQYF.

This clonotype was counted only a few times. Being one base from a much bigger clone, this may be a read error. The gene calls are TRBV24-1 and TRBJ2-6; no reliable D call. Germline-derived CDR1 and CDR2 are KGHDR and SFDVKD. CDR3 length: 16 amino acids. V lost 3 bases and J 4 bases, leaving 12 bases between the germline ends. CDR3 in amino acids: CATSDRAVAGANVLTF. The CDR3 nucleotides read TGTGCCACCAGTGATCGGGCGGTAGCAGGGGCCAACGTCCTGACTTTC.

The V and J genes are TRBV29-1 and TRBJ2-2; a weak D match, TRBD2 (6 bases). Germline V lookup: CDR1 SQVTM, CDR2 ANQGSEA. There are 14 residues in the CDR3. The V gene lost 6 bases and the J gene lost 3 bases, with 14 bases spanning the gap. The CDR3 spells CSVRDFTYTGELFF. DNA for the CDR3: TGCAGCGTCCGGGACTTCACGTACACCGGGGAGCTGTTTTTT.

The chain couples TRBV20-1 to TRBJ1-2, with D tentatively TRBD1 (6 bases). CDR3 length equals 15 residues. The V and J ends lost 5 bases and 2 bases respectively, with 18 bases between them. The germline gives CDR1 DFQATT, CDR2 SNEGSKA (reference sequence). CDR3 coding DNA: TGCAGTGCTGAGGGGGTTGGAGCCTGGAACTATGGCTACACCTTC. This codes for CSAEGVGAWNYGYTF.

The V call is TRBV7-8, the J call TRBJ2-7; 7 nucleotides agree with TRBD1. This CDR3 has 15 residues. Trimming cost V 4 bases and J 0 bases; bases outside gene matches: 6. The V gene's germline CDR1 is SGHVS and CDR2 FQNEAQ. CDR3 amino acids: CASSYDRVGSYEQYF. The CDR3, as DNA: TGTGCCAGCAGCTATGACAGGGTCGGCTCCTACGAGCAGTACTTC.

The J gene is TRBJ2-5, the V gene TRBV7-6, with a possible D match to TRBD2 (6 bases). V lost 4 bases to trimming and J lost 5 bases, with 17 bases between them. Germline V CDR1 and CDR2: SGHVS, FNYEAQ. The CDR3 is 15 amino acids. This CDR3 is CASSSDMTSKETQYF. As DNA, the CDR3 is TGTGCCAGCAGCTCGGACATGACTAGTAAGGAGACCCAGTACTTC.

The chain has TRBV7-8 and TRBJ2-7; 7 nucleotides line up with TRBD1. Germline-derived CDR1 and CDR2 are SGHVS and FQNEAQ. V dropped 9 bases and J dropped 1; count of bases not matched to a gene: 12. This CDR3 is built from 15 residues. This CDR3 is CASSMRTGRSYEQYF. As DNA, the CDR3 is TGTGCCAGTAGTATGAGGACAGGTAGGTCCTACGAGCAGTACTTC.

This clonotype was counted ten times or more. This rearrangement joins TRBV10-3 to TRBJ1-2; perhaps TRBD1 as D (5 bases). The CDR3 extends over 13 amino acids. V shed 10 bases and J shed 5 bases, with 17 bases lying between them. Per the germline V gene, CDR1 is ENHRY and CDR2 is SYGVKD. CDR3 protein: CASTIGALYGYTF. In DNA form, the CDR3 reads TGTGCCAGCACAATAGGGGCCTTGTATGGCTACACCTTC.

This clonotype has ten or more counts. The V call is TRBV9, the J call TRBJ1-6; TRBD1 aligns across 8 bases. Germline V gene lookup returns CDR1 SGDLS and CDR2 YYNGEE. The CDR3 sequence is 14 residues long. J lost 9 bases, V lost 3 bases, and 5 bases had no gene match. CDR3 nucleotide sequence: TGTGCCAGCAGCGGTGGGGGACAGGTTTCACCCCTCCACTTT. Translating it yields CASSGGGQVSPLHF.

Only one count was recorded for this clonotype. The rearrangement links TRBV10-3 to TRBJ1-6, with TRBD1 matching over 10 bases. Germline values: CDR1 ENHRY, CDR2 SYGVKD. This CDR3 is built from 13 residues. V trimming: 8 bases; J trimming: 13 bases; junction bases outside the gene matches: 8. CDR3 DNA sequence: TGTGCCATCGGGACAGGGGACTCCACGCCCCTCCACTTT. Protein sequence: CAIGTGDSTPLHF.

The table lists this clonotype with a count of one. The gene calls are TRBV10-3 and TRBJ1-4; no definite D call. The CDR3 extends over 14 amino acids. CDR1 and CDR2 (germline): ENHRY, SYGVKD. Trimming shortened V by 11 bases and J by 3 bases, and 16 bases separated the two germline ends. The CDR3 is CAGRRVSANEKLFF. The CDR3 bases are TGTGCCGGTCGGAGGGTTTCAGCTAATGAAAAACTGTTTTTT.

This clonotype has a count of ten or more. The chain carries TRBV29-1 and TRBJ1-3; no clear D. The CDR3 has 13 residues. Between the trimmed V and J ends, which lost 4 bases and 0 bases, there was a span of 7 bases. Germline V CDR1 and CDR2: SQVTM, ANQGSEA. CDR3 DNA: TGCAGCGTTGCCCTGAGCTCTGGAAACACCATATATTTT. Translating gives CSVALSSGNTIYF.

The chain combines TRBV7-8 with TRBJ1-5; D ambiguous. Germline CDR1 SGHVS, CDR2 FQNEAQ. There are 16 residues in the CDR3. V shed 5 bases and J shed 6 bases, with 20 bases lying between them. The CDR3 bases are TGTGCCAGCAGCCAAAATTCGGAGGTACGGAGTCAGCCCCAGCATTTT. It codes for CASSQNSEVRSQPQHF.

This clonotype was observed a single time. The CDR3 sequence: CASGPGTGVVGYTF. CDR3 bases: TGTGCCAGTGGACCCGGGACAGGGGTCGTTGGCTACACCTTC. The chain links TRBV19 to TRBJ1-2, with 10 positions matching TRBD1. This CDR3 comprises 14 residues. Per germline, CDR1 LNHDA and CDR2 SQIVND (reference sequence). Losses at the gene ends were 8 bases for V and 7 bases for J; bases not matched to a gene: 10.

The sample holds a few counts of this clonotype. V and J are TRBV7-2 and TRBJ2-7, with D possibly TRBD2 on 5 matching bases. The CDR3 extends over 15 amino acids. The V gene lost 5 bases and the J gene lost 3 bases, with 17 bases spanning the gap. Germline assignment: CDR1 SGHTA and CDR2 FQGNSA. Here the CDR3 DNA reads TGTGCCAGCAGCCAAGTTGGTTCGGGGATCTACGAGCAGTACTTC. It translates to CASSQVGSGIYEQYF.

This clonotype was seen only once. This rearrangement joins TRBV20-1 to TRBJ1-5; 8 bases agree with TRBD1. Trimming cost V 3 bases and J 7 bases; bases outside gene matches: 8. Germline values: CDR1 DFQATT, CDR2 SNEGSKA (reference sequence). The CDR3 loop spans 14 amino acids. The CDR3 DNA reads TGCAGTGCTAGTACGGACAGGGAAAGGCAGCCCCAGCATTTT. Translating gives CSASTDRERQPQHF.